This T cell receptor (beta chain) was found in a study of blood T cells in healthy people across ages. Study conclusions and caveats: Bulk PBMC profiling left naive and antigen-experienced comparisons inconclusive.

Sample donors were healthy Caucasian individuals that came from Russia, aged 6 to 90. Per sample, no less than 6 micrograms of total RNA were extracted. Combining a sample-barcoded 5' primer with a J-beta primer mix, a second PCR ran for 7 to 11 cycles. MiXCR, run by TCRdb on the 5' RACE reads, gives a single entry per CDR3 protein. The sample has 600,000 or so distinct CDR3 sequences; roughly 30% are singletons. The length of the CDR3 is 16 residues. Trimming took 0 bases from V and 5 from J, leaving 17 bases between them. Germline V gives CDR1 SGHRS, CDR2 YFSETQ. Many counts were recorded for this clonotype. Antigen: not known.

This receptor was taken from a woman over 75 in good health. The sample was blood. The chain recombines TRBV5-1 with TRBJ2-5; weak D call: TRBD1 (5 bases). The CDR3 bases are TGCGCCAGCAGCTTGGATTCAAAAGGGGCAGGGGAGACCCAGTACTTC. Encoded protein: CASSLDSKGAGETQYF. Based on the CDR3 plus reference TRBV5-1 and TRBJ2-5, the full variable domain is KAGVTQTPRYLIKTRGQQVTLSCSPISGHRSVSWYQQTPGQGLQFLFEYFSETQRNKGNFPGRFSGRQFSNSRSEMNVSTLELGDSALYLCASSLDSKGAGETQYFGPGTRLLVL.